The rows below give T cell receptor beta chains drawn from one sample of a study of blood T cell repertoires in COVID-19. Clones were read by immunoSEQ multiplex PCR, and TCRdb kept only the in-frame ones, dropping some. This sample has 200,000 to 250,000 clones, with roughly 80% found just once. Sequencing used peripheral blood. These receptors came from a woman in her sixties or seventies with acute or convalescent COVID-19. Both conserved end residues are part of each CDR3. D genes are given only for firm matches. Part of the rows lack a size; the others show once, few, many or a class for expanded clones.

D | size | J | V | DNA | CDR3
TRBD2 | - | TRBJ2-1 | TRBV6-5 | TGTGCCAGCAGTTACCTAGCGGGAAGGGGTGAGCAGTTCTTC | CASSYLAGRGEQFF
TRBD2 | - | TRBJ2-1 | TRBV7-9 | TGTGCCAGCAGCTCGGGACTAGCGGGTACCAATGAGCAGTTCTTC | CASSSGLAGTNEQFF
TRBD1 | - | TRBJ1-1 | TRBV18 | TGTGCCAGCTCCGCTGACAGGGGGTTTGACACTGAAGCTTTCTTT | CASSADRGFDTEAFF
TRBD1 | - | TRBJ2-1 | TRBV27 | TGTGCCAGCAGAGGAGACAGGGCCGGGAACAATGAGCAGTTCTTC | CASRGDRAGNNEQFF
- | - | TRBJ2-1 | TRBV7-9 | TGTGCCAGCAGGGAGGGCTACAATGAGCAGTTCTTC | CASREGYNEQFF
- | - | TRBJ1-2 | TRBV28 | TGTGCCAGCAGTTCCTCCGCAGGGGCCGGGGGCTACACCTTC | CASSSSAGAGGYTF
- | - | TRBJ2-2 | TRBV4-1 | TGCGCCAGCAGCCAAGGGACACCGAGGACGAACACCGGGGAGCTGTTTTTT | CASSQGTPRTNTGELFF
- | few | TRBJ1-5 | TRBV6-1 | TGTGCCAGCAGTGATCAAAGGGGCGCGGATCAGCCCCAGCATTTT | CASSDQRGADQPQHF
TRBD1 | - | TRBJ1-5 | TRBV28 | TGTGCCAGCAGTTGGACAGGGGCGAGCAATCAGCCCCAGCATTTT | CASSWTGASNQPQHF
- | - | TRBJ1-3 | TRBV7-9 | TGTGCCAGCAGCTTTGGGCAGGCCTCTGGAAACACCATATATTTT | CASSFGQASGNTIYF